These 7 T cell receptor beta chains were all obtained from the same sample, sequenced in a study of blood T cell repertoires in COVID-19. Clones were read by immunoSEQ multiplex PCR, and TCRdb kept only the in-frame ones, dropping some. The data show just over 150,000 clones, with roughly nine tenths seen just once and about 2.5% held by the top ten. Sequencing input: peripheral blood. The receptors were gathered from a woman in her 70s with acute or convalescent COVID-19.

The V gene is TRBV6-5, the J gene TRBJ1-3, with TRBD1 matching over 7 bases. Per germline, CDR1 MNHEY and CDR2 SVGAGI. After removal of 4 bases from V and 2 bases from J, the junction contained 5 bases not matched to a gene. The CDR3 has 15 residues. CDR3 sequence reads: CASSSQGRPGNTIYF. CDR3 bases: TGTGCCAGCAGTTCACAGGGGCGCCCTGGAAACACCATATATTTT.

The chain has TRBV7-9 and TRBJ1-5; 9 nucleotides agree with TRBD1. Germline CDR1 SEHNR, CDR2 FQNEAQ (reference sequence). The trim removed 5 bases at V and 0 bases at J, leaving 8 bases unmatched. The CDR3 runs 17 residues. CDR3 in amino acids: CASSLTGGADSNQPQHF. CDR3 coding DNA: TGTGCCAGCAGCCTAACAGGGGGCGCGGATAGCAATCAGCCCCAGCATTTT.

The chain couples TRBV27 to TRBJ2-1, with 10 positions matching TRBD1. CDR3 length equals 15 residues. V gave up 3 bases and J gave up 7 bases; unmatched junction bases: 6. The germline gives CDR1 MNHEY, CDR2 SMNVEV (reference sequence). In DNA, the CDR3 is TGTGCCAGCAGTTTCCCGGGACAGGGGATAAATGAGCAGTTCTTC. Protein: CASSFPGQGINEQFF.

This chain uses TRBV10-2 with TRBJ2-1, with a tentative D call TRBD1 (6 bases). Trimming removed 3 bases at V and 4 bases at J, with 16 bases between. Germline V lookup: CDR1 WSHSY, CDR2 SAAADI. The CDR3 loop spans 16 amino acids. The CDR3 nucleotides read TGCGCCAGCAGTGAACGGGGCGATACAGGGTACAATGAGCAGTTCTTC. Its translation is CASSERGDTGYNEQFF.

This chain uses TRBV20-1 with TRBJ1-2; TRBD1 aligns across 7 bases. The CDR3 sequence is 11 residues long. The V gene's germline CDR1 is DFQATT and CDR2 SNEGSKA (reference sequence). V lost 6 bases to trimming and J lost 7 bases; unmatched junction nucleotides: 5. The CDR3: CSATTGAGYTF. Written as DNA, the CDR3 is TGCAGTGCAACCACAGGGGCTGGCTACACCTTC.

V and J are TRBV28 and TRBJ1-1, with TRBD1 as a possible D gene (5 bases). Between the trimmed V and J ends, which lost 5 bases and 0 bases, there was a span of 13 bases. The CDR3 consists of 15 residues. CDR1 is MDHEN, CDR2 SYDVKM, per germline. CDR3 sequence reads: CASSQSGLLNTEAFF. CDR3 nucleotides: TGTGCCAGCAGTCAATCGGGACTTTTGAACACTGAAGCTTTCTTT.

V is TRBV19 and J is TRBJ1-4; D possibly corresponds to TRBD1 (6 bases). The CDR3 extends over 17 amino acids. V lost 5 bases and J 1 base, leaving 17 bases between the germline ends. Germline V CDR1 and CDR2: LNHDA, SQIVND (reference sequence). CDR3: CASSPQGPGETNEKLFF. CDR3 DNA sequence: TGTGCCAGTAGTCCTCAAGGACCAGGGGAAACTAATGAAAAACTGTTTTTT.